This TCR beta chain was documented in a study of CD8 T cells in Susac syndrome. The germline gives CDR1 MNHEY, CDR2 SVGAGI. V was clipped by 0 bases and J by 3 bases, with 8 bases between them. This CDR3 has 14 amino acids. The sequenced target, TCR beta, came from blood CD8+ and CD4+ T cells. Roughly 0.45 to 1 ug RNA was reverse transcribed with random hexamers. With immunoSEQ multiplex PCR, TCR beta CDR3 was amplified across 54 Vbeta and 13 Jbeta. TCRdb reprocessed the immunoSEQ multiplex PCR reads via MiXCR and lists one record per CDR3 protein. Of about 240,000 distinct CDR3 sequences listed, 90% to 96% were seen once; the top ten hold 0.08% to 0.11%.

The TCR was taken from a human donor with Susac syndrome. The V and J genes are TRBV6-5 and TRBJ1-2; D might be TRBD1 (5 bases). The sequenced sample was CD4+ T cells from PBMCs. The CDR3 sequence: CASSYSMGDYGYTF. In nucleotides, the CDR3 is TGTGCCAGCAGTTACTCGATGGGGGACTATGGCTACACCTTC.